Following are 32 T cell receptor beta chains from one sample sequenced in a study of untreated major depressive disorder. These TCRs' antigens remain unknown. Study conclusions and caveats: TRBV05-01 (Vbeta 5.1) usage was higher in CD4+ T cells of depressed patients than controls.

Here immunoSEQ multiplex PCR was the method, and the copy in TCRdb shows in-frame clones only, minus some. The profile shows about 20,000 clones, roughly 90% of them singletons. Sequencing was performed on CD4+ T cells from PBMCs. The receptors shown here come from a woman in her thirties or forties with major depressive disorder.

The rearrangement joins TRBV7-3 to TRBJ1-1; no firm D call. Germline V lookup: CDR1 SGHTA, CDR2 FQGTGA. V dropped 6 bases and J dropped 1 base, with 9 bases sitting between them. The CDR3 extends over 13 amino acids. CDR3 loop: CASRESRNTEAFF. As DNA, the CDR3 is TGTGCCAGCAGAGAATCCAGGAACACTGAAGCTTTCTTT.

The chain uses TRBV27 and TRBJ1-2; D is perhaps TRBD1 (6 bases). Trimming cost V 6 bases and J 7 bases, with 21 bases left between them. This CDR3 contains 15 residues. Germline-derived CDR1 and CDR2 are MNHEY and SMNVEV (reference sequence). DNA for the CDR3: TGTGCCAGCAGCCGAGCGACAGGTCGCTTGGGTGGCTACACCTTC. Its protein product is CASSRATGRLGGYTF.

The chain employs TRBV5-1 and TRBJ2-1, with D perhaps matching TRBD1 (7 bases). The ends were cut back, 0 bases at V and 1 base at J, with 20 bases in the middle. The V gene's germline CDR1 is SGHRS and CDR2 YFSETQ. The CDR3 covers 19 residues. This CDR3 is CASSLVGGHRQGSYNEQFF. The CDR3 DNA reads as TGCGCCAGCAGCTTGGTAGGGGGGCACCGACAGGGTTCCTACAATGAGCAGTTCTTC.

V is TRBV7-2 and J is TRBJ1-3; perhaps TRBD1 as D (5 bases). Germline-derived CDR1 and CDR2 are SGHTA and FQGNSA. V was trimmed by 1 base and J by 2 bases, leaving 18 bases between them. CDR3 length: 18 residues. This CDR3 reads CASSLGQWRYLAGNTIYF. CDR3 nucleotides: TGTGCCAGCAGCTTAGGACAGTGGAGGTACTTGGCTGGAAACACCATATATTTT.

The gene calls are TRBV30 and TRBJ1-6, with TRBD1 matching 7 bases. V shed 5 bases and J 6 bases; nucleotides not matched to a gene: 4. This CDR3 is built from 13 residues. Germline V gene sequence: CDR1 GTSNPN, CDR2 SVGIG (reference sequence). CDR3 nucleotide sequence: TGTGCCTGGGCCGGGACAGCTAATTCACCCCTCCACTTT. Translating gives CAWAGTANSPLHF.

The rearrangement links TRBV6-5 to TRBJ1-1, with D hard to call. The germline gives CDR1 MNHEY, CDR2 SVGAGI. The length of the CDR3 is 14 residues. The V gene lost 10 bases and the J gene lost 4 bases, with 19 bases spanning the gap. CDR3 protein: CATQTQSLGTEAFF. The DNA of the CDR3 is TGTGCCACCCAGACACAGTCACTGGGCACTGAAGCTTTCTTT.

The chain employs TRBV20-1 and TRBJ1-1; no reliable D call. Between the trimmed V and J ends, which lost 5 bases and 5 bases, there was a span of 9 bases. Germline V CDR1 and CDR2: DFQATT, SNEGSKA (reference sequence). The CDR3 has 11 residues. The CDR3 DNA sequence: TGCAGTGCTTTTCCGGGGACTGAAGCTTTCTTT. Translated, it gives CSAFPGTEAFF.

The rearrangement joins TRBV15 to TRBJ1-2, with no clear D. CDR1 LNHNV and CDR2 YYDKDF come from the germline V gene (reference sequence). V lost 0 bases and J lost 9, with 11 bases in between. The CDR3 covers 13 residues. The CDR3 DNA is TGTGCCACCAGCAGAGATCCAAAACTGCGCTACACCTTC. It specifies CATSRDPKLRYTF.

This chain links TRBV6-1 with TRBJ2-5; a possible D gene is TRBD1 (6 bases). CDR1 and CDR2 from the germline V gene are MNHNS and SASEGT. The CDR3 spans 13 residues. Trimming removed 10 bases from V and 5 bases from J, with 17 bases in between. CDR3 sequence (DNA): TGTGCCATCGGTGGGGGCTTGGGGGAGACCCAGTACTTC. As protein: CAIGGGLGETQYF.

This clone showed up just once. The chain combines TRBV6-1 with TRBJ2-7, with D hard to call. Germline V lookup: CDR1 MNHNS, CDR2 SASEGT. The CDR3 consists of 16 residues. V dropped 1 base and J dropped 2 bases, with 15 bases sitting between them. The CDR3 is CASSEVLQTRTYEQYF. The DNA of the CDR3 is TGTGCCAGCAGTGAAGTATTACAGACCCGAACCTACGAGCAGTACTTC.

The rearrangement joins TRBV5-1 to TRBJ1-2; 9 bases map to TRBD1. This CDR3 has 18 amino acids. J lost 8 bases, V lost 0 bases, and 17 bases had no gene match. Germline V lookup: CDR1 SGHRS, CDR2 YFSETQ. The CDR3 sequence: CASSLAGFGGQGPRGYTF. CDR3 nucleotide sequence: TGCGCCAGCAGCTTGGCCGGGTTTGGGGGACAGGGTCCTAGAGGCTACACCTTC.

This sequence joins TRBV10-3 and TRBJ2-1; D gene uncertain. CDR3 length equals 14 residues. V was clipped by 4 bases and J by 1 base, with 8 bases between them. Germline V CDR1 and CDR2: ENHRY, SYGVKD. The DNA for the CDR3 is TGTGCCATCAGTGGGGCTGATTCCTACAATGAGCAGTTCTTC. Protein sequence: CAISGADSYNEQFF.

The CDR3 protein is CASSPGTSGSTDTQYF. CDR3 coding DNA: TGCGCCAGCAGCCCCGGGACTAGCGGATCCACAGATACGCAGTATTTT. This sequence joins TRBV5-1 and TRBJ2-3; 11 positions agree with TRBD2. The germline CDR1 and CDR2 sequences are SGHRS and YFSETQ. V lost 4 bases, J lost 2 bases, and 6 bases stayed unmatched. The CDR3 is 16 residues long.

The rearrangement links TRBV27 to TRBJ1-3; TRBD1 matches at 8 bases. Trimming at V came to 5 bases and at J to 2 bases, leaving 8 bases not matched to a gene. The CDR3 sequence is 16 residues long. Germline-derived CDR1 and CDR2 are MNHEY and SMNVEV (reference sequence). CDR3 in DNA: TGTGCCAGCAGTCCCATCTTACAGGGGGCTGGAAACACCATATATTTT. Protein sequence: CASSPILQGAGNTIYF.

This chain joins TRBV5-6 and TRBJ1-2; 7 positions agree with TRBD1. This CDR3 has 15 residues. Germline trimming cut 4 bases from V and 4 bases from J; bases unmatched to any gene: 10. Germline V gene lookup returns CDR1 SGHDT and CDR2 YYEEEE. For the CDR3, the DNA is TGTGCCAGCAGCGGGGCGACAGGGCAGATCTATGGCTACACCTTC. The encoded protein is CASSGATGQIYGYTF.

This rearrangement joins TRBV7-2 to TRBJ1-2, with 7 nucleotides matching TRBD1. Germline CDR1 SGHTA, CDR2 FQGNSA. The CDR3 is made up of 13 amino acids. Trimming cost V 5 bases and J 8 bases; bases outside gene matches: 8. The CDR3 DNA reads TGTGCCAGCAGCCAGGACAGGCCGGGAGGCTACACCTTC. Protein: CASSQDRPGGYTF.

The rearrangement links TRBV5-6 to TRBJ1-1; 7 bases align to TRBD1. The CDR3 runs 14 residues. Per germline, CDR1 SGHDT and CDR2 YYEEEE. Trimming cost V 1 base and J 4 bases; bases outside gene matches: 4. In DNA, the CDR3 is TGTGCCAGCAGCTTGCAGGGGGTTTTCACTGAAGCTTTCTTT. It yields the protein CASSLQGVFTEAFF.

This clone was counted once. The chain carries TRBV4-3 and TRBJ2-1; 8 positions agree with TRBD2. The CDR3 spans 15 residues. The V and J ends lost 2 bases and 7 bases, in that order; junction bases with no gene match: 7. CDR1 and CDR2 from the germline V gene are LGHNA and YSLEER. The CDR3: CASSQLSGRANEQFF. The CDR3, as DNA: TGCGCCAGCAGCCAACTCAGCGGGAGAGCGAATGAGCAGTTCTTC.

The chain is built from TRBV6-1 and TRBJ1-5; D is perhaps TRBD1 (6 bases). Looked up from germline, CDR1 is MNHNS and CDR2 is SASEGT. Trimming cost V 2 bases and J 0 bases, with 14 bases left between them. The CDR3 runs to 17 residues. CDR3 amino acids: CASSEQDSFASNQPQHF. CDR3 bases: TGTGCCAGCAGTGAACAGGACAGTTTCGCTAGCAATCAGCCCCAGCATTTT.

The chain employs TRBV7-2 and TRBJ1-2; D call uncertain. The CDR3 is 15 amino acids. Between the trimmed V and J ends, which lost 0 bases and 4 bases, there was a span of 12 bases. The germline V gene has CDR1 SGHTA and CDR2 FQGNSA. Here the CDR3 reads CASSLARSQVYGYTF. The CDR3 DNA reads TGTGCCAGCAGCTTAGCGCGGTCCCAAGTCTATGGCTACACCTTC.

This rearrangement joins TRBV5-1 to TRBJ1-1; 7 nucleotides align to TRBD1. This CDR3 has 17 residues. Losses at the gene ends were 3 bases for V and 0 bases for J; bases not matched to a gene: 11. Germline CDR1 reads SGHRS; CDR2 reads YFSETQ. CDR3 DNA sequence: TGCGCCAGCAGCTCCCTTCCCAGGGGGAAAATGAACACTGAAGCTTTCTTT. Amino acid sequence: CASSSLPRGKMNTEAFF.

The chain employs TRBV10-3 and TRBJ1-5, with D possibly matching TRBD1 (5 bases). The germline V gene has CDR1 ENHRY and CDR2 SYGVKD. The V gene lost 7 bases and the J gene lost 7 bases, with 32 bases spanning the gap. The length of the CDR3 is 19 residues. The DNA for the CDR3 is TGTGCCATCAATCCGCCCCGGGACCTCCCTCCATTCAGTGGCCAGCCCCAGCATTTT. It is translated as CAINPPRDLPPFSGQPQHF.

The genes are TRBV5-1 and TRBJ1-2; the match to TRBD1 covers 7 bases. The CDR3 is 13 residues long. The germline gives CDR1 SGHRS, CDR2 YFSETQ. V was clipped by 7 bases and J by 6 bases; unmatched bases: 9. This chain's CDR3 is CASETGNRDGYTF. The DNA of the CDR3 is TGCGCCAGCGAGACAGGGAACCGGGATGGCTACACCTTC. Looking up the rest from reference TRBV5-1 and TRBJ1-2 gives the full variable domain: KAGVTQTPRYLIKTRGQQVTLSCSPISGHRSVSWYQQTPGQGLQFLFEYFSETQRNKGNFPGRFSGRQFSNSRSEMNVSTLELGDSALYLCASETGNRDGYTFGSGTRLTVV.

V gene TRBV27 combines with J gene TRBJ2-2; 7 positions agree with TRBD1. Trimming cost V 7 bases and J 0 bases; bases outside gene matches: 5. CDR1 is MNHEY, CDR2 SMNVEV, per germline (reference sequence). The CDR3 runs 15 residues. The CDR3 sequence: CASKYGTANTGELFF. CDR3 coding DNA: TGTGCCAGCAAGTACGGGACAGCGAACACCGGGGAGCTGTTTTTT.

The V gene is TRBV6-5, the J gene TRBJ2-1; D not resolved. Germline CDR1 and CDR2: MNHEY and SVGAGI. V was shortened by 0 bases and J by 10 bases, with 10 bases between the two germline ends. This CDR3 region has 13 residues. Here the CDR3 DNA reads TGTGCCAGCAGTTACTCGGGATGGGGAGAGCAGTTCTTC. Protein: CASSYSGWGEQFF.

This chain connects TRBV11-3 to TRBJ2-7, with D hard to call. Germline loops: CDR1 SGHNT, CDR2 YENEEA. The CDR3 spans 11 residues. V was trimmed by 3 bases and J by 5 bases, leaving 5 bases between them. CDR3 residues: CASSFIHEQYF. For the CDR3, the DNA is TGTGCCAGCAGCTTTATCCACGAGCAGTACTTC.

The chain recombines TRBV6-1 with TRBJ2-7, with D unclear. Germline CDR1 and CDR2: MNHNS and SASEGT. V lost 7 bases and J 0 bases, leaving 16 bases between the germline ends. The CDR3 runs 15 residues. The DNA for the CDR3 is TGTGCCAGCATACAAACGGCAGATCCCTCCTACGAGCAGTACGTC. Protein sequence: CASIQTADPSYEQYV.

V gene TRBV2 combines with J gene TRBJ2-7, with 7 nucleotides matching TRBD1. Germline values: CDR1 SNHLY, CDR2 FYNNEI. The CDR3 is 12 amino acids. J was trimmed by 5 bases and V by 6 bases; bases with no gene match: 4. Written as DNA, the CDR3 is TGTGCCAGCAGACCAACAGGGGACGAGCAGTACTTC. This gives the protein CASRPTGDEQYF.

This chain joins TRBV27 and TRBJ1-5; D call uncertain. Germline V gene sequence: CDR1 MNHEY, CDR2 SMNVEV (reference sequence). This CDR3 region has 13 residues. V was trimmed by 4 bases and J by 5 bases, leaving 9 bases between them. As DNA, the CDR3 is TGTGCCAGCAGTTCGAATTTGTATCAGCCCCAGCATTTT. It is translated as CASSSNLYQPQHF.

The V call is TRBV19, the J call TRBJ2-2, with D hard to call. CDR1 LNHDA and CDR2 SQIVND come from the germline V gene (reference sequence). Between the trimmed V and J ends, which lost 5 bases and 4 bases, there was a span of 14 bases. The CDR3 is 15 residues long. The chain's CDR3 is CASSSFGAVTGELFF. The CDR3 region has the DNA TGTGCCAGTAGTTCGTTTGGCGCGGTCACCGGGGAGCTGTTTTTT.

This chain links TRBV6-1 with TRBJ1-1; D remains unclear. Trimming took 6 bases from V and 2 from J, leaving 13 bases between them. Per the germline V gene, CDR1 is MNHNS and CDR2 is SASEGT. The CDR3 has 14 residues. The CDR3 DNA sequence: TGTGCCAGCAGGGAGAGTACACTAAACACTGAAGCTTTCTTT. This translates into CASRESTLNTEAFF.

The rearrangement uses TRBV4-1 and TRBJ1-2, with 9 bases that match TRBD1. Germline V gives CDR1 MGHRA, CDR2 YSYEKL. V trimming: 0 bases; J trimming: 7 bases; junction bases outside the gene matches: 3. This CDR3 has 14 residues. The CDR3 DNA is TGCGCCAGCAGCCAAGATGACAGGGGGATTGGCTACACCTTC. Protein product: CASSQDDRGIGYTF.